This T cell receptor beta chain was profiled in a study of metastatic and nonmetastatic thyroid tumors. For the study at large: Patients with malignant and benign thyroid disease provided blood and tumor or nodule tissue, whose repertoires were compared. General study results and limits: Relative to benign nodules, malignant thyroid tumors were reportedly characterized by significantly elevated TCR beta diversity in blood and tumor.

Every patient underwent thyroid surgery untreated. The germline V gene encodes CDR1 MNHNS and CDR2 SASEGT. This CDR3 region has 15 residues. V lost 3 bases to trimming and J lost 4 bases, with 16 bases between them. Original handling: CDR3 differences across clinicopathological groups were used to build a distant-metastasis classifier for papillary thyroid cancer. TCRdb re-called the PCR reads with MiXCR. The V and J calls follow TCRdb's processing rather than the paper's. This repertoire shows approximately 28,000 clones, roughly a fifth found once; its top ten account for 22%. This clone is labeled as medium-sized. What it binds is not known.

Sample: blood. The TCR originated in a female donor with papillary thyroid cancer or a benign thyroid nodule (not recorded which). Some clones in this sample may be carry-over from other donors' samples. This chain connects TRBV6-1 to TRBJ2-7; D unclear. Here the CDR3 reads CASSEADGYLYEQYF. CDR3 nucleotide sequence: TGTGCCAGCAGTGAGGCAGACGGATACTTATACGAGCAGTACTTC.